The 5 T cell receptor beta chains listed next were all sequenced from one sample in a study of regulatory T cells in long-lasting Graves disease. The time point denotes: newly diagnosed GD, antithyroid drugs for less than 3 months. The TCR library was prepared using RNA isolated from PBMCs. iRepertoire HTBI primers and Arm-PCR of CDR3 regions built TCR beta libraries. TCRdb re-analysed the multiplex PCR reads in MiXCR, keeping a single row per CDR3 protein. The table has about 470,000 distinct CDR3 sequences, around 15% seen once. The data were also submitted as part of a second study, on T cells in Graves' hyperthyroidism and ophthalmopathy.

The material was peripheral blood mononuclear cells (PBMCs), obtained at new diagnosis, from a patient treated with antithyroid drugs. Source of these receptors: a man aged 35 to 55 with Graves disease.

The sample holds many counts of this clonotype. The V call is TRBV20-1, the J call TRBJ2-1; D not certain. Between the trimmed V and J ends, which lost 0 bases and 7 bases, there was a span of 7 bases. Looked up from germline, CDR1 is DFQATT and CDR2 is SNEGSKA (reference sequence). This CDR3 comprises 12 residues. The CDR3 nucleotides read TGCAGTGCTAGAGATGTGGGGAATGAGCAGTTCTTC. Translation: CSARDVGNEQFF.

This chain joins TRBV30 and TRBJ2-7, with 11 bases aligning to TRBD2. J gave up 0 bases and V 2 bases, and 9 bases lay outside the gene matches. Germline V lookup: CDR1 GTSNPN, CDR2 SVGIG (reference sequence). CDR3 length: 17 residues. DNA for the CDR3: TGTGCCTGGAGTCCAGGGACTAGCGGCGAATACTCCTACGAGCAGTACTTC. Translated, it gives CAWSPGTSGEYSYEQYF.

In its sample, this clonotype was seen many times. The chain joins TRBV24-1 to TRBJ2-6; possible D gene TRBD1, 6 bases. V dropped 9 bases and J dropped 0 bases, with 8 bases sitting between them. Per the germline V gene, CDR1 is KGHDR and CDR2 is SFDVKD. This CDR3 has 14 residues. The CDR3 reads CATGGPSGANVLTF. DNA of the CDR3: TGTGCCACCGGGGGCCCCTCTGGGGCCAACGTCCTGACTTTC.

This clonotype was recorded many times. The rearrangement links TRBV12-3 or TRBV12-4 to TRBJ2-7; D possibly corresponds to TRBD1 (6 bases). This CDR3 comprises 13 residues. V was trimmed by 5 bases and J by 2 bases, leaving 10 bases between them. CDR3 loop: CASSLQGTYEQYF. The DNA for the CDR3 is TGTGCCAGCAGTCTTCAGGGGACCTACGAGCAGTACTTC.

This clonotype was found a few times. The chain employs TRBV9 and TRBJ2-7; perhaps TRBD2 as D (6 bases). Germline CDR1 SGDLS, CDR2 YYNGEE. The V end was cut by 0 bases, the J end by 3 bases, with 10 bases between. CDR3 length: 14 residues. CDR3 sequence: CASSVAGTDYEQYF. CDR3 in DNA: TGTGCCAGCAGCGTAGCGGGGACTGACTACGAGCAGTACTTC.